These 18 T cell receptor beta chains share one sample of origin, sequenced in a study of regulatory T cells in long-lasting Graves disease (dated by TCRdb to the early 2020s). Preparation of the library involved multiplex PCR. Instrument used: Illumina HiSeq 4000. To build TCR beta libraries, CDR3 regions were amplified by Arm-PCR using iRepertoire HTBI primers. TCRdb applied fastp at Q25 and MiXCR to the public reads, then kept only in-frame beta chains. Rows merge per CDR3 protein into single entries with the most common DNA and genes. The sample has roughly 610,000 distinct CDR3 sequences on record, less than 20% of them singletons. The leading ten clones occupy about 18% of the sample. Taken with the paper, the label for time point translates to: newly diagnosed GD, antithyroid drugs for less than 3 months. For both TCR sequencing and RNA sequencing, RNA was extracted from PBMCs in TRIzol. The same data also went into a second study, on T cells in Graves' hyperthyroidism and ophthalmopathy.

The input for sequencing was peripheral blood mononuclear cells (PBMCs), taken at new diagnosis, from a patient treated with antithyroid drugs. The receptors come from a woman in her 30s with Graves disease. Donor details come from another sample of the same person, matched by shared clones.

This clonotype was detected many times. The V call is TRBV11-2, the J call TRBJ1-2; maybe TRBD1 (6 bases). V shed 1 base and J shed 9 bases, with 12 bases lying between them. This CDR3 spans 13 amino acids. CDR1 and CDR2 from the germline V gene are SGHAT and FQNNGV. The CDR3 DNA reads TGTGCCAGCAGCTTAGGTTACAGGGAGAGCTACACCTTC. Amino acid sequence: CASSLGYRESYTF.

This chain links TRBV12-3 or TRBV12-4 with TRBJ1-2, with TRBD1 matching over 8 bases. The CDR3 spans 13 residues. Trimming cost V 6 bases and J 7 bases; bases outside gene matches: 7. CDR3 region: CASSPAQGVGYTF. In nucleotides, the CDR3 is TGTGCCAGCAGCCCCGCACAGGGGGTTGGCTACACCTTC.

The rearrangement joins TRBV7-3 to TRBJ2-7; possibly TRBD1 for D (6 bases). Germline CDR1 is SGHTA and CDR2 is FQGTGA. Trimming cost V 3 bases and J 5 bases, with 11 bases left between them. CDR3 size: 13 residues. CDR3 in DNA: TGTGCCAGCAGCTTGACAGGCTGGGACGAGCAGTACTTC. Translation: CASSLTGWDEQYF.

Regarding this clonotype: Possible read error: a much larger clone is one base away. The chain combines TRBV6-2 or TRBV6-3 with TRBJ1-2, with 8 bases aligning to TRBD1. Germline lookup yields CDR1 MNHEY and CDR2 SVGEGT. The CDR3 loop spans 16 amino acids. CDR3 DNA sequence: TGTGCCAGCAGTCAGCAGGGGGCTGGAACTAACTGTGGCTACACCTTC. It yields the protein CASSQQGAGTNCGYTF.

The sample holds a few counts of this clonotype. V and J are TRBV20-1 and TRBJ2-5; 10 bases match TRBD2. J gave up 4 bases and V 3 bases, and 14 bases lay outside the gene matches. CDR3 length: 17 amino acids. Germline CDR1 reads DFQATT; CDR2 reads SNEGSKA (reference sequence). CDR3 region: CSASPASGSLKGETQYF. Here the CDR3 DNA reads TGCAGTGCTAGTCCCGCTAGCGGGAGTTTAAAGGGAGAGACCCAGTACTTC.

This clonotype was counted only a few times. This chain links TRBV6-1 with TRBJ1-1; unclear D gene. CDR3 length: 13 amino acids. Trimming pared 6 bases from V and 2 bases from J, leaving 10 bases between. Looked up from germline, CDR1 is MNHNS and CDR2 is SASEGT. The CDR3 nucleotides read TGTGCCAGCAGCTCTATTGAAAACACTGAAGCTTTCTTT. It yields the protein CASSSIENTEAFF.

The genes are TRBV19 and TRBJ1-1, with D maybe TRBD1 (6 bases). V lost 3 bases, J lost 1 base, and 9 bases lay in between. This CDR3 contains 14 residues. Germline-derived CDR1 and CDR2 are LNHDA and SQIVND (reference sequence). CDR3 DNA: TGTGCCAGTAGTATGGGACACCAGAACACTGAAGCTTTCTTT. It codes for CASSMGHQNTEAFF.

The chain has TRBV12-3 or TRBV12-4 and TRBJ1-3, with 8 bases matching TRBD1. CDR3 size: 15 residues. V lost 7 bases to trimming and J lost 2 bases; unmatched junction nucleotides: 7. The CDR3 nucleotides are TGTGCCAGCAACAAACAGGGGGGTACTGGAAACACCATATATTTT. It encodes CASNKQGGTGNTIYF.

This clonotype was seen a handful of times. The chain links TRBV7-2 to TRBJ1-6; D perhaps matches TRBD1 (6 bases). V gave up 1 base and J gave up 6 bases, with 13 bases separating them. This CDR3 spans 16 amino acids. Germline V CDR1 and CDR2: SGHTA, FQGNSA. The CDR3 sequence: CASSLVGGASNSPLHF. The CDR3 DNA reads as TGTGCCAGCAGCTTAGTCGGGGGGGCAAGTAATTCACCCCTCCACTTT.

This clonotype was detected many times. The chain uses TRBV12-3 or TRBV12-4 and TRBJ2-5; D not resolved. Trimming shortened V by 6 bases and J by 0 bases, and 11 bases separated the two germline ends. The CDR3 contains 14 residues. The CDR3 region has the DNA TGTGCCAGCAGCCACCGAGGATACCAAGAGACCCAGTACTTC. Translated: CASSHRGYQETQYF.

This clonotype was counted between two and nine times. The V call is TRBV6-5, the J call TRBJ2-7; 8 bases map to TRBD1. The CDR3 extends over 14 amino acids. The J segment lost 2 bases and the V segment lost 2 bases, leaving 2 bases of the junction unmatched. The V gene's germline CDR1 is MNHEY and CDR2 SVGAGI. The CDR3 coding sequence is TGTGCCAGCAGTTACGACAGGGGAACCTACGAGCAGTACTTC. Translation gives CASSYDRGTYEQYF.

This clonotype was recorded at least ten times. V usage is TRBV6-1 and J usage is TRBJ1-3; possibly TRBD1 for D (5 bases). This CDR3 contains 16 residues. Deletions cut 0 bases from V and 3 bases from J, with 12 bases between. Germline lookup yields CDR1 MNHNS and CDR2 SASEGT. The CDR3 nucleotides are TGTGCCAGCAGTGAAGCCATGACAGCGGGTGGAAACACCATATATTTT. Its translation is CASSEAMTAGGNTIYF.

This clonotype was found many times. The chain carries TRBV27 and TRBJ1-4, with a weak D call TRBD1 (6 bases). The germline gives CDR1 MNHEY, CDR2 SMNVEV (reference sequence). Trimming took 3 bases from V and 8 from J, leaving 13 bases between them. The CDR3 runs 14 residues. The CDR3 loop reads CASSFYGQSEKLFF. DNA of the CDR3: TGTGCCAGCAGTTTCTATGGACAGTCCGAAAAACTGTTTTTT.

This clonotype has a count of ten or more. The chain uses TRBV2 and TRBJ1-5, with D maybe TRBD1 (5 bases). Trimming cost V 7 bases and J 2 bases, with 9 bases left between them. CDR3 length equals 13 residues. From germline, CDR1 is SNHLY and CDR2 FYNNEI. For the CDR3, the DNA is TGTGCCAGCAAAGGGGTCGGCAATCAGCCCCAGCATTTT. This codes for CASKGVGNQPQHF.

This clonotype was seen a handful of times. The J gene is TRBJ1-2, the V gene TRBV7-9; 8 nucleotides agree with TRBD1. The V gene's germline CDR1 is SEHNR and CDR2 FQNEAQ (reference sequence). The trim removed 4 bases at V and 6 bases at J, leaving 7 bases unmatched. This CDR3 has 14 amino acids. CDR3 protein: CASSSTGGVDGYTF. CDR3 DNA: TGTGCCAGCAGCTCAACAGGGGGAGTAGATGGCTACACCTTC.

This clonotype has just a few counts. The V call is TRBV6-1, the J call TRBJ2-3; D might be TRBD2 (6 bases). In germline, CDR1 is MNHNS, CDR2 SASEGT. The CDR3 spans 13 residues. The ends were cut back, 8 bases at V and 3 bases at J, with 12 bases in the middle. This CDR3 is CASSASETDTQYF. CDR3 nucleotide sequence: TGTGCCAGCTCGGCTAGCGAAACAGATACGCAGTATTTT.

Details on this clonotype: Since the CDR3 does not end with the conserved phenylalanine or tryptophan, this likely comes from a read error. The chain uses TRBV10-3 and TRBJ2-3; the match to TRBD1 covers 10 bases. The germline CDR1 and CDR2 sequences are ENHRY and SYGVKD. V was pared by 7 bases and J by 2 bases, with 9 bases of the junction left unmatched. There are 16 residues in the CDR3. CDR3 in amino acids: CAIMKGGTGDTDTQYL. The CDR3 DNA sequence: TGTGCCATCATGAAAGGCGGGACAGGGGACACAGATACGCAGTATCTT.

This clonotype appeared a few times. The J gene is TRBJ2-3, the V gene TRBV28; tentative D call: TRBD2 (6 bases). This CDR3 is built from 10 residues. Trimming shortened V by 11 bases and J by 8 bases, and 11 bases separated the two germline ends. The germline V gene has CDR1 MDHEN and CDR2 SYDVKM. This CDR3 reads CAWGVGTQYF. CDR3 in DNA: TGTGCCTGGGGGGTGGGTACGCAGTATTTT.